These 18 T cell receptor beta chains came from one sample sequenced in a study of blood T cell repertoires in COVID-19. Only in-frame clones appear in the TCRdb table, and some are missing; sequencing was by immunoSEQ multiplex PCR. The data hold some 250,000 clones, with more than 70% observed a single time. Sequencing was performed on peripheral blood. Receptors originate from a man of 80 years or more with acute or convalescent COVID-19.

This chain uses TRBV6-5 with TRBJ1-2; D is possibly TRBD1 (6 bases). The CDR3 totals 15 residues. Trimming shortened V by 2 bases and J by 4 bases, and 14 bases separated the two germline ends. Per the germline V gene, CDR1 is MNHEY and CDR2 is SVGAGI. The CDR3 region is CASSYLTRGAYGYTF. For the CDR3, the DNA is TGTGCCAGCAGTTACCTGACCAGGGGCGCCTATGGCTACACCTTC.

This clone was recorded once. This chain uses TRBV28 with TRBJ2-1; 11 nucleotides agree with TRBD2. CDR1 MDHEN and CDR2 SYDVKM come from the germline V gene. V gave up 5 bases and J gave up 9 bases; unmatched junction bases: 6. The CDR3 contains 14 residues. The CDR3 bases are TGTGCCAGCAGTGCGGGACTAGCGGTTTTTGAGCAGTTCTTC. Its protein is CASSAGLAVFEQFF.

The rearrangement links TRBV10-3 to TRBJ2-1, with TRBD2 identical over 11 bases. J lost 7 bases, V lost 5 bases, and 10 bases had no gene match. Per the germline V gene, CDR1 is ENHRY and CDR2 is SYGVKD. The CDR3 spans 16 residues. The CDR3 region has the DNA TGTGCCATCAGTTCGAAACTAGCGGGAGCTTCGAATGAGCAGTTCTTC. Translation: CAISSKLAGASNEQFF.

This clone was picked up one time. The rearrangement links TRBV10-3 to TRBJ2-7; D perhaps matches TRBD1 (5 bases). This CDR3 spans 11 amino acids. With 10 bases removed from V and 6 bases from J, the gap between germline ends came to 13 bases. Germline V lookup: CDR1 ENHRY, CDR2 SYGVKD. The CDR3 DNA sequence: TGTGCCACCTTGACAGATTTCGAGCAGTACTTC. It codes for CATLTDFEQYF.

This clone was detected ten times or more. The J gene is TRBJ1-6, the V gene TRBV29-1, with TRBD1 matching over 7 bases. The V segment lost 5 bases and the J segment 5 bases; nucleotides outside the gene matches: 6. The germline V gene encodes CDR1 SQVTM and CDR2 ANQGSEA. CDR3 length equals 14 residues. Written as DNA, the CDR3 is TGCAGCGTTCGAGCAGGGACAGATAATTCACCCCTCCACTTT. Its protein product is CSVRAGTDNSPLHF.

This clone was picked up a small number of times. CDR3 amino acids: CASSRGLAGEETQYF. CDR3 bases: TGCGCCAGCAGCAGGGGACTAGCGGGAGAGGAGACCCAGTACTTC. The chain employs TRBV5-1 and TRBJ2-5; 14 nucleotides align to TRBD2. CDR1 is SGHRS, CDR2 YFSETQ, per germline. This CDR3 comprises 15 residues. Trimming cost V 4 bases and J 5 bases; bases outside gene matches: 4.

The rearrangement uses TRBV5-4 and TRBJ2-1; 7 bases fit TRBD1. The CDR3 sequence is 15 residues long. V shed 5 bases, J shed 3 bases, and the junction held 8 bases outside the gene matches. The germline V gene encodes CDR1 SGHNT and CDR2 YYREEE (reference sequence). The CDR3 loop is CASSRGQDVYNEQFF. DNA for the CDR3: TGTGCCAGCAGTCGAGGACAGGACGTCTACAATGAGCAGTTCTTC.

The gene calls are TRBV3-1 (or the pseudogene TRBV3-2) and TRBJ2-1, with TRBD2 matching 8 bases. CDR1 is LGHDT and CDR2 is YNNKEL in the germline V gene (reference sequence). V was pared by 4 bases and J by 6 bases, with 14 bases of the junction left unmatched. The CDR3 has 17 amino acids. CDR3 nucleotides: TGTGCCAGCAGCCCGACAATTAAAGCGGGAGTAAGCAATGAGCAGTTCTTC. This encodes CASSPTIKAGVSNEQFF.

This chain joins TRBV2 and TRBJ2-1, with 7 nucleotides matching TRBD1. The CDR3 contains 12 residues. V lost 10 bases and J lost 5; bases outside the gene matches: 5. The V gene's germline CDR1 is SNHLY and CDR2 FYNNEI. For the CDR3, the DNA is TGTGCCACTCACGGACAGGACAATGAGCAGTTCTTC. This sequence encodes CATHGQDNEQFF.

The chain is built from TRBV14 and TRBJ1-2; no clear D gene. V was trimmed by 3 bases and J by 4 bases, leaving 15 bases between them. CDR3 size: 15 residues. In germline, CDR1 is SGHDN, CDR2 FVKESK. CDR3 in DNA: TGTGCCAGCAGCCAGGTAGAGGGCTGGGCCTATGGCTACACCTTC. This sequence encodes CASSQVEGWAYGYTF.

The chain uses TRBV10-3 and TRBJ2-3, with 9 bases lining up with TRBD2. J gave up 6 bases and V 4 bases, and 11 bases lay outside the gene matches. This CDR3 contains 16 residues. The germline CDR1 and CDR2 sequences are ENHRY and SYGVKD. The CDR3 region is CAISGKRTSAGDTQYF. The DNA for the CDR3 is TGTGCCATCAGTGGGAAAAGGACTAGCGCAGGGGATACGCAGTATTTT.

The chain is built from TRBV6-6 and TRBJ2-1; TRBD2 matches at 9 bases. V dropped 5 bases and J dropped 7; count of bases not matched to a gene: 9. The germline V gene has CDR1 MNHNY and CDR2 SVGAGI (reference sequence). The CDR3 contains 15 residues. The CDR3 region has the DNA TGTGCCAGCAGTAGCCTAGCGGGGTTAGGGAATGAGCAGTTCTTC. Protein product: CASSSLAGLGNEQFF.

The V gene is TRBV2, the J gene TRBJ1-5; TRBD1 aligns across 7 bases. Losses at the gene ends were 6 bases for V and 3 bases for J; bases not matched to a gene: 8. This CDR3 region has 15 residues. Germline assignment: CDR1 SNHLY and CDR2 FYNNEI. The CDR3 DNA sequence: TGTGCCAGCAGGGTTGAAGGGGGCTACAATCAGCCCCAGCATTTT. Amino acids: CASRVEGGYNQPQHF.

The V call is TRBV3-1 (or the pseudogene TRBV3-2), the J call TRBJ1-2; D not resolved. Between the trimmed V and J ends, which lost 0 bases and 4 bases, there was a span of 18 bases. The length of the CDR3 is 17 residues. CDR1 LGHDT and CDR2 YNNKEL come from the germline V gene (reference sequence). This CDR3 reads CASSQDRRISLPYGYTF. Written as DNA, the CDR3 is TGTGCCAGCAGCCAAGATCGCAGAATTAGCCTCCCCTATGGCTACACCTTC.

J is TRBJ1-2 and V is TRBV6-6, with unresolved D. The CDR3 contains 15 residues. V lost 5 bases to trimming and J lost 0 bases, with 13 bases between them. Germline values: CDR1 MNHNY, CDR2 SVGAGI (reference sequence). The CDR3 region has the DNA TGTGCCAGCAGTCCTCGCGCGGAGACTAACTATGGCTACACCTTC. Protein product: CASSPRAETNYGYTF.

The CDR3 here is CASSLEGTGALTSYNEQFF. In nucleotides, the CDR3 is TGCGCCAGCAGCTTGGAGGGGACAGGGGCACTAACATCTTACAATGAGCAGTTCTTC. The chain links TRBV5-1 to TRBJ2-1, with 10 bases identical to TRBD1. Trimming cost V 0 bases and J 4 bases; bases outside gene matches: 13. Germline loops: CDR1 SGHRS, CDR2 YFSETQ. The CDR3 is made up of 19 amino acids.

V is TRBV6-5 and J is TRBJ2-5; D is uncertain. There are 13 residues in the CDR3. Germline CDR1 and CDR2: MNHEY and SVGAGI. Deletions cut 5 bases from V and 5 bases from J, with 12 bases between. CDR3 sequence (DNA): TGTGCCAGCAGTACCCAAGCCTTGGAGACCCAGTACTTC. This encodes CASSTQALETQYF.

This clone showed up just once. The rearrangement uses TRBV28 and TRBJ1-2; 9 nucleotides line up with TRBD1. The CDR3 sequence is 14 residues long. With 8 bases clipped from V and 5 bases from J, the junction kept 9 bases outside the gene matches. Germline loops: CDR1 MDHEN, CDR2 SYDVKM. The CDR3 reads CASAGTGFWYGYTF. In nucleotides, the CDR3 is TGTGCCAGCGCCGGGACAGGGTTTTGGTATGGCTACACCTTC.